This T cell receptor beta chain was obtained from a study of blood T cell repertoires in COVID-19. Per the authors' pipeline: Reference gene primer amplification gave nucleated cell count estimates. Some clones are missing from TCRdb's copy, which holds only in-frame ones; the method was immunoSEQ multiplex PCR. V and J calls and clone size are given by that table; D and trimming were obtained from the DNA. The sample includes around 93,000 clones, about 90% of them seen just once. The length of the CDR3 is 12 residues. Trimming took off 7 bases at V and 2 bases at J, with 8 bases between the two ends. Germline values: CDR1 MDHEN, CDR2 SYDVKM.

The sample was peripheral blood. The chain couples TRBV28 to TRBJ1-2; no definite D call. This sequence was found in an elderly man with acute or convalescent COVID-19. The CDR3 here is CASTSGNYGYTF. CDR3 nucleotide sequence: TGTGCCAGCACGTCAGGAAACTATGGCTACACCTTC.